What follows are 16 T cell receptor beta chains derived from one specimen sequenced in a study of cytomegalovirus exposure and HLA in healthy donors. Vbeta (60) and Jbeta (13) primers were used in the PCR. The table came from immunoSEQ multiplex PCR; TCRdb's copy has only in-frame clones and leaves some out. The sample contains some 170,000 clones, about 72% of which appear only once. The specimen sequenced was PBMCs. The receptors were gathered from a human donor in good health.

V usage is TRBV10-3 and J usage is TRBJ2-1; 9 positions match TRBD2. Trimming removed 3 bases from V and 6 bases from J; junction bases left unmatched: 6. CDR3 length: 15 residues. Germline CDR1 reads ENHRY; CDR2 reads SYGVKD. The CDR3 DNA reads TGTGCCATCAGTGAAGGCGGGGGGGCCCTCAATGAGCAGTTCTTC. Amino acids: CAISEGGGALNEQFF.

The genes are TRBV13 and TRBJ1-1; TRBD1 matches at 10 bases. CDR3 length: 15 amino acids. Unmatched junction bases numbered 8, after V lost 5 bases and J lost 5 bases. Germline CDR1 reads PRHDT; CDR2 reads FYEKMQ (reference sequence). The CDR3 DNA is TGTGCCAGCAGCCTAAGCCGGGACAGGGGTACTGAAGCTTTCTTT. Translation: CASSLSRDRGTEAFF.

This clone has only one observation. The chain links TRBV19 to TRBJ1-2, with TRBD1 identical over 7 bases. Germline V gives CDR1 LNHDA, CDR2 SQIVND (reference sequence). Trimming cost V 5 bases and J 2 bases; bases outside gene matches: 11. The CDR3 loop spans 16 amino acids. The CDR3 reads CASSPAGQVSNYGYTF. The DNA of the CDR3 is TGTGCCAGTAGTCCCGCCGGACAGGTGTCAAACTATGGCTACACCTTC.

The V call is TRBV27, the J call TRBJ1-6; 10 nucleotides line up with TRBD1. The ends lost 2 bases at V and 7 bases at J; junction bases unmatched: 20. The germline V gene has CDR1 MNHEY and CDR2 SMNVEV (reference sequence). The CDR3 loop spans 21 amino acids. CDR3 nucleotide sequence: TGTGCCAGCAGTTTACTACTCAAAGGCCCTTCGACAGGGGGCACGAATTCACCCCTCCACTTT. Its translation: CASSLLLKGPSTGGTNSPLHF.

The V gene is TRBV15, the J gene TRBJ2-2, with a possible D match to TRBD1 (6 bases). This CDR3 has 16 amino acids. Between the trimmed V and J ends, which lost 1 base and 6 bases, there was a span of 15 bases. Per germline, CDR1 LNHNV and CDR2 YYDKDF (reference sequence). CDR3 sequence: CATSRGRQGKPGELFF. Here the CDR3 DNA reads TGTGCCACCAGCAGAGGAAGGCAGGGGAAGCCCGGGGAGCTGTTTTTT.

CDR3 nucleotide sequence: TGTGCCAGCAGCGTAGGCAGCGGGGGAAGCACAGATACGCAGTATTTT. It translates to CASSVGSGGSTDTQYF. V gene TRBV9 combines with J gene TRBJ2-3; 8 bases match TRBD2. The trim removed 0 bases at V and 0 bases at J, leaving 3 bases unmatched. CDR3 size: 16 residues. Per germline, CDR1 SGDLS and CDR2 YYNGEE.

The chain combines TRBV6-6 with TRBJ1-3; perhaps TRBD1 as D (5 bases). Germline V gene sequence: CDR1 MNHNY, CDR2 SVGAGI (reference sequence). The germline V and J ends were trimmed by 6 bases and 0 bases, with 12 bases remaining between them. The CDR3 extends over 15 amino acids. In DNA form, the CDR3 reads TGTGCCAGCAGGGCCAGGGCCGTCTCTGGAAACACCATATATTTT. As protein: CASRARAVSGNTIYF.

The V gene is TRBV5-6, the J gene TRBJ1-1; D not resolved. Trimming took off 0 bases at V and 0 bases at J, with 9 bases between the two ends. The CDR3 loop spans 15 amino acids. The V gene's germline CDR1 is SGHDT and CDR2 YYEEEE. CDR3 nucleotide sequence: TGTGCCAGCAGCTTGGCGGGGAGGCTGAACACTGAAGCTTTCTTT. This sequence encodes CASSLAGRLNTEAFF.

This clone was counted between two and nine times. V is TRBV7-8 and J is TRBJ2-2; D gene uncertain. V was shortened by 5 bases and J by 1 base, with 14 bases between the two germline ends. The CDR3 has 16 residues. CDR1 is SGHVS and CDR2 is FQNEAQ in the germline V gene. Here the CDR3 reads CASSPFRGRNTGELFF. Here the CDR3 DNA reads TGTGCCAGCAGCCCCTTCCGAGGCCGGAACACCGGGGAGCTGTTTTTT.

This clone appeared once. This chain connects TRBV7-8 to TRBJ2-7; D is ambiguous. Germline CDR1 is SGHVS and CDR2 is FQNEAQ. V lost 7 bases and J 2 bases, leaving 18 bases between the germline ends. The CDR3 loop spans 15 amino acids. The CDR3 protein is CASTPSRVRTYEQYF. CDR3 bases: TGTGCCAGCACCCCAAGCCGGGTACGAACCTACGAGCAGTACTTC.

The chain recombines TRBV11-2 with TRBJ2-2; D may be TRBD2 (6 bases). The germline gives CDR1 SGHAT, CDR2 FQNNGV. This CDR3 contains 13 residues. Deletions cut 5 bases from V and 8 bases from J, with 12 bases between. The CDR3 here is CASSPDYLGELFF. As DNA, the CDR3 is TGTGCCAGCAGCCCGGACTATTTGGGGGAGCTGTTTTTT.

This clone was counted a few times. The chain uses TRBV7-9 and TRBJ2-7, with 12 bases that match TRBD1. This CDR3 has 16 amino acids. Trimming removed 5 bases from V and 7 bases from J; junction bases left unmatched: 12. The germline CDR1 and CDR2 sequences are SEHNR and FQNEAQ (reference sequence). The CDR3 DNA reads TGTGCCAGCAGCACTCCACCGGGACAGGGGGCGCGGGAGCAGTACTTC. Its translation: CASSTPPGQGAREQYF. The full variable domain, its missing parts supplied by reference TRBV7-9 and TRBJ2-7, is DTGVSQNPRHKITKRGQNVTFRCDPISEHNRLYWYRQTLGQGPEFLTYFQNEAQLEKSRLLSDRFSAERPKGSFSTLEIQRTEQGDSAMYLCASSTPPGQGAREQYFGPGTRLTVT.

The chain has TRBV9 and TRBJ1-6; 9 nucleotides line up with TRBD1. V shed 5 bases, J shed 8 bases, and the junction held 5 bases outside the gene matches. Per the germline V gene, CDR1 is SGDLS and CDR2 is YYNGEE. The CDR3 has 14 amino acids. The CDR3 nucleotides read TGTGCCAGCAGTCAACAGGGGGCCGATTCACCCCTCCACTTT. It codes for CASSQQGADSPLHF.

The V call is TRBV6-4, the J call TRBJ2-6; tentatively, D is TRBD2 (5 bases). Between the trimmed V and J ends, which lost 0 bases and 0 bases, there was a span of 6 bases. Germline V gene lookup returns CDR1 MRHNA and CDR2 SNTAGT. This CDR3 comprises 16 residues. CDR3 residues: CASSDSGSSGANVLTF. The CDR3 DNA reads TGTGCCAGCAGTGACTCTGGGAGCTCTGGGGCCAACGTCCTGACTTTC.

The chain joins TRBV4-1 to TRBJ2-7, with TRBD1 matching over 9 bases. This CDR3 comprises 15 residues. Germline CDR1 is MGHRA and CDR2 is YSYEKL. J was trimmed by 6 bases and V by 3 bases; bases with no gene match: 9. The CDR3 reads CASSQSGTGKREQYF. The CDR3 DNA reads as TGCGCCAGCAGCCAGTCCGGGACAGGGAAGCGCGAGCAGTACTTC.

This clone showed up just a few times. The chain has TRBV25-1 and TRBJ2-7; 9 bases fit TRBD2. With V trimmed by 5 bases and J by 2 bases, 7 bases remained unmatched. Per germline, CDR1 MGHDK and CDR2 SYGVNS. This CDR3 contains 15 residues. CDR3 protein: CASSSLAGPAYEQYF. In nucleotides, the CDR3 is TGTGCCAGCAGTAGCCTAGCGGGGCCCGCCTACGAGCAGTACTTC.